A selection of T cell receptor beta chains follows, all from one sample in a study of T cell responses to AZD1222 COVID-19 vaccine. The table came from immunoSEQ multiplex PCR; TCRdb's copy has only in-frame clones and leaves some out. The sample lists roughly 30,000 clones; around 90% were seen once. The source material was peripheral blood, sampled on day 0 of AZD1222 vaccination. The receptors shown here come from an adult in good health. CDR3s include the opening cysteine and the closing phenylalanine or tryptophan. A D gene is named only where the DNA matches it firmly. Part of the rows lack a size; the others show once, few, many or a class for expanded clones.

j_gene,abundance,v_gene,d_gene,CDR3nt,CDR3aa
TRBJ2-1,NA,TRBV6-4,TRBD2,TGTGCCAGCAGTCGAGCGGGGAGCTCCTACAATGAGCAGTTCTTC,CASSRAGSSYNEQFF
TRBJ2-2,NA,TRBV7-6,NA,TGTGCCAGCAGCTTAGAGGGCGGGCTGGCGAACACCGGGGAGCTGTTTTTT,CASSLEGGLANTGELFF
TRBJ2-1,NA,TRBV19,TRBD1,TGTGCCAGTAGTTCCATCCAGGGGGGACAGGGGTACAATGAGCAGTTCTTC,CASSSIQGGQGYNEQFF
TRBJ1-4,NA,TRBV29-1,TRBD1,TGCAGCGTTGCGTTAGCGGGCGGCTGGACAGGGGCTAATGAAAAACTGTTTTTT,CSVALAGGWTGANEKLFF
TRBJ2-3,NA,TRBV15,TRBD2,TGTGCCACCAGCAGAGATCGGGCTAGCGGAGCGGTAGATACGCAGTATTTT,CATSRDRASGAVDTQYF
TRBJ1-2,NA,TRBV15,TRBD1,TGTGCCACCAGCAGAGCTGGCAGGGGGTATGGCTACACCTTC,CATSRAGRGYGYTF
TRBJ1-5,once,TRBV9,NA,TGTGCCAGCAGCCCGACGGTGGTCGATCAGCCCCAGCATTTT,CASSPTVVDQPQHF
TRBJ2-1,NA,TRBV7-8,NA,TGTGCCAGCAGGACCTCCGGGACTCACAATGAGCAGTTCTTC,CASRTSGTHNEQFF
TRBJ2-5,NA,TRBV6-2/TRBV6-3,TRBD1,TGTGCCAGCAGTTACTCCCAGACAGGGGGAAAAGAGACCCAGTACTTC,CASSYSQTGGKETQYF
TRBJ1-4,NA,TRBV5-5,TRBD1,TGTGCCAGCAGTGATGGGACAGTGGGGCGCGATGAAAAACTGTTTTTT,CASSDGTVGRDEKLFF
TRBJ2-7,NA,TRBV2,NA,TGTGCCAGCAGTGATCAGGGTAGCTCCTACGAGCAGTACTTC,CASSDQGSSYEQYF
TRBJ2-7,few,TRBV4-1,NA,TGCGCCAGCAGCCAAGAGCCGGGAGTGGGGCTCGAGCAGTACTTC,CASSQEPGVGLEQYF
TRBJ1-2,few,TRBV5-4,NA,TGTGCCAGCAGCTTGGGAGGCCCCTATGGCTACACCTTC,CASSLGGPYGYTF
TRBJ2-1,NA,TRBV11-2,TRBD2,TGTGCCAGCAGTCGGACTAGCGGGAATGAGCAGTTCTTC,CASSRTSGNEQFF
TRBJ2-1,NA,TRBV7-2,TRBD2,TGTGCCAGCAGCTTAATACTAGCGGGAGCAAGCGGTCCCAATGAGCAGTTCTTC,CASSLILAGASGPNEQFF
TRBJ1-1,NA,TRBV9,TRBD1,TGTGCCAGCAGCCTTCAGGGGGCGCTTAGCACTGAAGCTTTCTTT,CASSLQGALSTEAFF
TRBJ2-5,NA,TRBV3-1/TRBV3-2,NA,TGTGCCAGCAGCCAACAGGGAGAGACCCAGTACTTC,CASSQQGETQYF
TRBJ2-2,NA,TRBV10-1,TRBD2,TGCGCCAGCAGTGAGTCTCTAGCGGGAGTTTGGACCGGGGAGCTGTTTTTT,CASSESLAGVWTGELFF
TRBJ2-2,NA,TRBV7-8,NA,TGTGCCAGCACTCGAGGCCTACCGGGGGAGCTGTTTTTT,CASTRGLPGELFF
TRBJ2-7,few,TRBV7-2,TRBD2,TGTGCCAGCAGCTTAGAGACTAGCGGGCGTGAGGAGCAGTACTTC,CASSLETSGREEQYF
TRBJ2-1,NA,TRBV6-5,NA,TGTGCCAGCACCCCATTCTCCTACAATGAGCAGTTCTTC,CASTPFSYNEQFF
TRBJ1-2,NA,TRBV3-1/TRBV3-2,TRBD1,TGTGCCAGCAGCAGACAGGGCTTTGGCTACACCTTC,CASSRQGFGYTF
TRBJ1-5,NA,TRBV27,TRBD1,TGTGCCAGCAACCCGGGACAGAGGCAGCCCCAGCATTTT,CASNPGQRQPQHF
TRBJ2-5,NA,TRBV2,TRBD2,TGTGCCAGCAGTGAAGAATTTGGTAGCGGGAGGGAAGAGACCCAGTACTTC,CASSEEFGSGREETQYF